This T cell receptor beta chain was identified in a study of shared clonotypes between healthy human individuals. General study results and limits: The study's rarefaction showed incomplete sorted-subset sequencing despite large depth.

With respect to this clone: What it recognizes is unknown.

This CDR3 has 17 amino acids. Germline loops: CDR1 SGHTA, CDR2 FQGNSA. The ends lost 1 base at V and 2 bases at J; junction bases unmatched: 9. Deep-level running was used for the assay. Method: immunoSEQ multiplex PCR; TCRdb's copy keeps in-frame clones and lacks some. There are roughly 2 million clones in the sample; 85% to 95% occur only once, and 0.1% to 0.15% lies in the top ten. This TCR was recovered from a man younger than 35 in good health. This sequence joins TRBV7-2 and TRBJ2-3, with 7 bases aligning to TRBD2. Sequenced material: naive CD4+ T cells sorted from blood. The subset: CD45RA+ positively selected. In DNA, the CDR3 is TGTGCCAGCAGCTTAGTAAGGACTAGTCCTCCCACAGATACGCAGTATTTT. Translation gives CASSLVRTSPPTDTQYF.